This T cell receptor beta chain was captured by sequencing in a study of molecular identifiers for immune sequencing clone quantification. The CDR3 has 15 residues. Germline CDR1 DFQATT, CDR2 SNEGSKA (reference sequence). Trimming took 0 bases from V and 5 from J, leaving 14 bases between them. This clonotype appeared many times. TCRdb re-called the PCR reads with MiXCR, one entry per CDR3 protein. The top ten hold roughly 1% of the sample, which has tens of thousands of distinct CDR3 sequences, roughly 17% seen once. The sequence was collected from a human donor in good health. Some libraries in this study had Jurkat cell RNA spiked in. V is TRBV20-1 and J is TRBJ1-5; D gene ambiguous. Specimen: naive CD8+ T cells from blood, with Jurkat cell RNA spiked in. Noted subset: FACS-sorted CD8+CD4-CCR7+CD45RA+ naive T cells. This CDR3 is CSARDREGLYQPQHF. In nucleotides, the CDR3 is TGCAGTGCTAGAGATCGGGAGGGCTTATATCAGCCCCAGCATTTT.